Below, one T cell receptor beta chain is given with its context. Relative to the germline gene, one junction end is altered; a read error may explain this. Other nucleotide sequences from this sample produce the same CDR3. The entry originates in a study of radiotherapy plus CTLA-4 blockade in lung cancer. The germline V gene has CDR1 SGDLS and CDR2 YYNGEE. This CDR3 has 14 residues. The assay was immunoSEQ multiplex PCR, and TCRdb's table has in-frame clones only and misses some. The sample shows more than 55,000 clones, almost 85% of them seen only once. The V gene is TRBV9, the J gene TRBJ1-1; 9 bases are shared with TRBD1. This sequence originates from a human donor with non-small cell lung cancer whose response to radiotherapy plus ipilimumab could not be evaluated. Sequenced material: peripheral blood, taken from a patient treated with radiotherapy plus ipilimumab. For the CDR3, the DNA is TGTGCCAGCAGCGCGGGGACAGGGCCCCCCGAAGCCTTCTTT. This sequence encodes CASSAGTGPPEAFF.